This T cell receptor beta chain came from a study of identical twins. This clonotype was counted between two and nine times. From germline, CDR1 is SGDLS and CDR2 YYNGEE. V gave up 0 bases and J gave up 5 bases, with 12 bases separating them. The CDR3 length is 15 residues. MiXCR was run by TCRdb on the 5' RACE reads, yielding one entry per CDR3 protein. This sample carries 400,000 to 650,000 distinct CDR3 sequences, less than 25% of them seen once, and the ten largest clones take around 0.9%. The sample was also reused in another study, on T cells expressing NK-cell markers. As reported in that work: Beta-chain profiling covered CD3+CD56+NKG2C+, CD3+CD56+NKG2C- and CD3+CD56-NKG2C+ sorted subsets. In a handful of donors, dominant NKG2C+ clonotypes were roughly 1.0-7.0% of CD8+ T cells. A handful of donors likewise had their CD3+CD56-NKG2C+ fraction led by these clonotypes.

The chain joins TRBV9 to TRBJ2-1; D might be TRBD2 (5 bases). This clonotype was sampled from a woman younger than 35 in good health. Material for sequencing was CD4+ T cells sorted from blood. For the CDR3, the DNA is TGTGCCAGCAGCGTAGACGGCGGGTGGGACAATGAGCAGTTCTTC. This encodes CASSVDGGWDNEQFF.